Below are 18 T cell receptor beta chains sequenced from a single sample in a study of response to subunit inactivated influenza vaccine. TCRdb re-analysed the RT-PCR reads in MiXCR, keeping a single row per CDR3 protein. The sample lists roughly 760,000 distinct CDR3 sequences, around 20% occurring once. The input for sequencing was PBMCs from blood, taken 5 days after vaccination. These receptor sequences come from a man aged 45 to 65 who received an inactivated influenza vaccine.

This clonotype was found a few times. The chain employs TRBV29-1 and TRBJ2-3; D might be TRBD1 or TRBD2, each matching 5 bases. Germline V lookup: CDR1 SQVTM, CDR2 ANQGSEA. Trimming took 7 bases from V and 3 from J, leaving 20 bases between them. The length of the CDR3 is 15 residues. The CDR3 region has the DNA TGCAGCGCCGTTGGGGGAGAGATGGGTACAGATACGCAGTATTTT. Translating it yields CSAVGGEMGTDTQYF.

The chain couples TRBV7-2 to TRBJ1-1; D perhaps matches TRBD1 (5 bases). This CDR3 has 16 residues. Per the germline V gene, CDR1 is SGHTA and CDR2 is FQGNSA. Trimming pared 0 bases from V and 4 bases from J, leaving 15 bases between. This CDR3 reads CASSLAGVRGGTEAFF. CDR3 sequence (DNA): TGTGCCAGCAGCTTAGCAGGTGTTAGGGGAGGCACTGAAGCTTTCTTT.

Ten or more counts support this clonotype. The rearrangement links TRBV20-1 to TRBJ2-7; TRBD2 matches at 9 bases. The CDR3 consists of 15 residues. Germline values: CDR1 DFQATT, CDR2 SNEGSKA (reference sequence). The junction had 6 bases not matched to a gene; V was cut back by 0 bases and J by 3 bases. The CDR3 protein is CSARDGTSRNYEQYF. Here the CDR3 DNA reads TGCAGTGCTAGAGATGGGACTAGCCGAAACTACGAGCAGTACTTC.

On this clonotype itself: At one boundary the junction diverges from the germline segment, which might be a read error. The V and J genes are TRBV7-3 and TRBJ2-3, with 10 nucleotides matching TRBD2. The germline gives CDR1 SGHTA, CDR2 FQGTGA. This CDR3 is 15 amino acids long. The CDR3 nucleotides are TGTGCCAGCAGCCTAACTAGCGGGATCACAGATACGCAGTATTTT. Translating gives CASSLTSGITDTQYF.

This clonotype came up a few times. The chain carries TRBV3-1 and TRBJ2-7; TRBD1 agrees at 10 bases. J was trimmed by 5 bases and V by 0 bases; bases with no gene match: 7. CDR1 and CDR2 (germline): LGHDT, YNNKEL (reference sequence). The length of the CDR3 is 16 residues. CDR3 in DNA: TGTGCCAGCAGCCAAGATTGGGGACAGGGGATACACGAGCAGTACTTC. Its translation is CASSQDWGQGIHEQYF.

The chain employs TRBV9 and TRBJ1-1; 10 bases map to TRBD1. The length of the CDR3 is 17 residues. V gave up 4 bases and J gave up 0 bases; unmatched junction bases: 9. CDR1 and CDR2 from the germline V gene are SGDLS and YYNGEE. The CDR3 DNA reads as TGTGCCAGCAGCACCTTTGGGACAGGGGTTTTGAACACTGAAGCTTTCTTT. This codes for CASSTFGTGVLNTEAFF.

The chain uses TRBV7-9 and TRBJ2-6; D is ambiguous. The germline CDR1 and CDR2 sequences are SEHNR and FQNEAQ (reference sequence). The CDR3 spans 16 residues. The germline V and J ends were trimmed by 7 bases and 2 bases, with 15 bases remaining between them. The CDR3 loop reads CASKPLFQTGANVLTF. The DNA for the CDR3 is TGTGCCAGCAAACCTTTATTCCAAACTGGGGCCAACGTCCTGACTTTC.

In its sample, this clonotype was seen a few times. The CDR3 loop reads CASKGDKSSYEQYF. CDR3 in DNA: TGTGCCAGCAAGGGAGACAAGAGCTCCTACGAGCAGTACTTC. V usage is TRBV7-9 and J usage is TRBJ2-7; a weak D match, TRBD2 (5 bases). The CDR3 covers 14 residues. Germline V gene sequence: CDR1 SEHNR, CDR2 FQNEAQ (reference sequence). V was clipped by 7 bases and J by 0 bases, with 13 bases between them.

This clonotype occurred a few times. This chain uses TRBV6-5 with TRBJ1-3; D unclear. The length of the CDR3 is 18 residues. Germline lookup yields CDR1 MNHEY and CDR2 SVGAGI. Trimming took 0 bases from V and 0 from J, leaving 15 bases between them. CDR3 loop: CASSYSNSQGSSGNTIYF. The CDR3 bases are TGTGCCAGCAGTTACTCGAATAGTCAAGGCAGCTCTGGAAACACCATATATTTT.

The J gene is TRBJ2-1, the V gene TRBV6-1, with TRBD2 identical over 7 bases. The ends lost 8 bases at V and 5 bases at J; junction bases unmatched: 9. The germline V gene has CDR1 MNHNS and CDR2 SASEGT. The length of the CDR3 is 14 residues. The chain's CDR3 is CASFRASGHNEQFF. Written as DNA, the CDR3 is TGTGCCAGCTTCCGGGCTAGCGGCCACAATGAGCAGTTCTTC.

The CDR3 DNA is TGTGCCAGCAGTTTTCAGTCGACAGGGGGATTGGGGGAGCAGTACTTC. Amino acids: CASSFQSTGGLGEQYF. V and J are TRBV27 and TRBJ2-7, with 9 bases aligning to TRBD1. The trim removed 3 bases at V and 7 bases at J, leaving 13 bases unmatched. This CDR3 spans 16 amino acids. Per germline, CDR1 MNHEY and CDR2 SMNVEV (reference sequence).

This clonotype was detected a few times. An end of the junction does not agree with germline; a read error may underlie this. The rearrangement uses TRBV12-3 or TRBV12-4 and TRBJ1-1, with 9 nucleotides matching TRBD1. The CDR3 is made up of 13 amino acids. CDR3 DNA sequence: TGTGCCAGCAGTCTTAGCCCCCGGGACAGGGTCGTATTT. This encodes CASSLSPRDRVVF.

V usage is TRBV20-1 and J usage is TRBJ2-7; TRBD2 matches at 13 bases. This CDR3 has 12 amino acids. CDR1 DFQATT and CDR2 SNEGSKA come from the germline V gene (reference sequence). Trimming at V came to 6 bases and at J to 9 bases, leaving 5 bases not matched to a gene. The CDR3 nucleotides read TGCAGTGCGGCAGGACTAGCGGGAGTGCAGTACTTC. Protein product: CSAAGLAGVQYF.

The chain joins TRBV12-3 or TRBV12-4 to TRBJ2-3; 9 nucleotides align to TRBD2. This CDR3 has 16 residues. J gave up 9 bases and V 1 base, and 11 bases lay outside the gene matches. The CDR3: CASSLVQRGEGSTQYF. The CDR3 DNA reads TGTGCCAGCAGTTTAGTCCAGCGGGGGGAGGGGAGCACGCAGTATTTT.

This clonotype was recorded a few times. CDR3: CASSLWGAKNIQYF. In DNA, the CDR3 is TGTGCCAGCAGCTTGTGGGGGGCCAAAAACATTCAGTACTTC. The chain carries TRBV5-5 and TRBJ2-4; D could derive from TRBD1 or TRBD2 (5 bases each). Germline-derived CDR1 and CDR2 are SGHKS and YYEKEE (reference sequence). The CDR3 is 14 residues long. Between the trimmed V and J ends, which lost 1 base and 1 base, there was a span of 6 bases. Supplemented by reference TRBV5-5 and TRBJ2-4, the full variable domain reads DAGVTQSPTHLIKTRGQQVTLRCSPISGHKSVSWYQQVLGQGPQFIFQYYEKEERGRGNFPDRFSARQFPNYSSELNVNALLLGDSALYLCASSLWGAKNIQYFGAGTRLSVL.

The chain is built from TRBV7-6 and TRBJ2-7; TRBD1 might be the D (5 bases). The V end lost 3 bases, the J end lost 6 bases, and 15 bases lay between the germline ends. The CDR3 length is 14 residues. Germline V gene data show CDR1 as SGHVS and CDR2 as FNYEAQ. The CDR3 here is CASSFESTGPEQYF. Written as DNA, the CDR3 is TGTGCCAGCAGCTTTGAGAGTACAGGTCCCGAGCAGTACTTC.

The V and J genes are TRBV6-2 or TRBV6-3 and TRBJ1-1; D perhaps matches TRBD1 (5 bases). V dropped 6 bases and J dropped 5 bases, with 16 bases sitting between them. This CDR3 comprises 14 residues. CDR1 is MNHEY and CDR2 is SVGEGT in the germline V gene. The CDR3 reads CASSRDGHLTEAFF. The CDR3 DNA is TGTGCCAGCAGCCGGGACGGCCACCTGACTGAAGCTTTCTTT.

The chain couples TRBV12-3 or TRBV12-4 to TRBJ2-5, with D perhaps TRBD2 (6 bases). The CDR3 is 8 residues long. The CDR3 sequence: CAPGVPYF. In nucleotides, the CDR3 is TGTGCTCCGGGGGTACCGTACTTC.